This T cell receptor (beta chain) was found in a study of regulatory T cells in long-lasting Graves disease (dated by TCRdb to about 2021). Background on the whole study: Persistent Graves' disease was defined as persistently positive TSH receptor autoantibodies together with antithyroid drug treatment for over 5 years. TCR sequencing covered 13 persistent and approximately 20 newly diagnosed Graves' disease patients, some 33 samples in total. This study used TCR sequencing and RNA sequencing of peripheral blood to compare persistent Graves' disease patients against newly diagnosed Graves' disease patients. The study took place in China and was registered as a clinical trial. Antithyroid drugs had been taken for approximately ten years on average by persistent Graves' disease patients in the clinical cohort. Study-wide conclusions, independent of this receptor: Preferential use of TRBV28, TRBJ1-2 and TRBJ2-5 was observed in persistent disease, whereas TRBV20-1 and TRBJ2-1 were favored in newly diagnosed disease. Because the primary lesion, thyroid tissue, could not be accessed, the study looked at peripheral blood alone. Sequencing and analysis were limited to the TCR beta chain. A larger number of public clonotypes was shared among persistent patients (2,741) than among newly diagnosed patients (roughly 930). Compared with newly diagnosed patients, persistent Graves' disease patients had lower TCR Shannon entropy and fewer highly expanded clones, which suggests clonal expansion. The authors noted that the small sample size was a limitation that may lower accuracy.

Library creation used multiplex PCR. The sample was run on an Illumina HiSeq 4000. CDR3 regions were amplified by Arm-PCR with iRepertoire HTBI primers to construct TCR beta libraries. Before sequencing, the PCR products went through gel purification. The paper's processing steps were these. Gene usage analysis of CDR3 amino acid clonotypes relied on the approximately 60 TRBV and about 13 TRBJ segments identified across samples. Filtered high-quality paired reads were merged into contigs using COPE and FqMerger. Contigs were aligned with BLAST to IMGT TRBV, TRBD and TRBJ reference genes, and CDR3 was defined per IMGT. Any clonotype with a frequency above 0.1% was counted as a highly expanded clone. Shannon entropy served as the measure of repertoire diversity, while the Gini coefficient captured V-J evenness. A clonotype found in more than one individual was treated as public. TCRdb reworked the public reads: Q25 trimming with fastp, MiXCR clone assembly, productive beta chains retained. CDR3 protein sequences are deduplicated, and each keeps its most common genes and DNA. TCRdb's processing, not the study's, gives the V and J calls here. This sample is represented by around 500,000 distinct CDR3 sequences; less than 25% of them were singletons. About 8.3% of the sample is taken by the ten largest.

V is clipped by 4 bases and J by 0 bases, and the sequence between their germline boundaries is 4 bases long. Including the terminal cysteine and phenylalanine, the CDR3 comprises 11 residues. Of all the DNA, just the CDR3 is kept, 33 bases in frame from base 1. In the germline V gene (reference sequence), CDR1 corresponds to GTSNPN and CDR2 to SVGIG. Explained via the paper, the time point label denotes: persistent/refractory GD, antithyroid drugs over 5 years with positive TRAb. For both TCR sequencing and RNA sequencing, RNA was extracted from PBMCs using TRIzol. The diagnosis of Graves' disease followed American Thyroid Association guidelines. Patients for the study were recruited at an endocrinology department in Xi'an, China. Each patient gave approximately 9.7 milliliters of peripheral blood, collected in an EDTA anticoagulant tube. Ficoll Paque Plus density gradient separation was used to isolate PBMCs, and no further T cell sorting was performed. An Agilent 2100 Bioanalyzer and agarose gel were used to assess RNA quality, and a NanoDrop 2000 was used to measure RNA concentration.

As to this clonotype: What this receptor recognizes is not known. Per-base qualities were not stored, and no clone one base away is much larger.

The clonotype was recovered from a female donor with Graves disease. Recombination connected TRBV30 to TRBJ2-7; the D gene cannot be named for sure. The sample in question was peripheral blood mononuclear cells (PBMCs), obtained when the disease was refractory, from a patient treated with antithyroid drugs. The CDR3 protein: CAWKDSYEQYF. Here is the DNA: TGTGCCTGGAAAGACTCCTACGAGCAGTACTTC. Extended through the reference TRBV30 and TRBJ2-7 proteins, this CDR3 yields the full variable domain: SQTIHQWPATLVQPVGSPLSLECTVEGTSNPNLYWYRQAAGRGLQLLFYSVGIGQISSEVPQNLSASRPQDRQFILSSKKLLLSDSGFYLCAWKDSYEQYFGPGTRLTVT.